This entry lists 24 T cell receptor beta chains sequenced from one sample in a study of T cell responses to AZD1222 COVID-19 vaccine. This table comes from immunoSEQ multiplex PCR, and its TCRdb copy is limited to in-frame clones, with some not included. This table has 150,000 or so clones, roughly nine tenths appearing once. The sample consisted of peripheral blood, taken on day 0 of AZD1222 vaccination. These receptors were taken from an adult in good health.

The J gene is TRBJ1-2, the V gene TRBV28; TRBD1 matches at 7 bases. With V trimmed by 5 bases and J by 4 bases, 10 bases remained unmatched. Germline V gene data show CDR1 as MDHEN and CDR2 as SYDVKM. The CDR3 sequence is 15 residues long. CDR3 DNA sequence: TGTGCCAGCAGTGGGGAGACAGGGTCAGGCTATGGCTACACCTTC. This encodes CASSGETGSGYGYTF.

The chain uses TRBV7-9 and TRBJ1-2, with D maybe TRBD1 (5 bases). This CDR3 is built from 14 residues. V was trimmed by 3 bases and J by 5 bases, leaving 13 bases between them. Germline V lookup: CDR1 SEHNR, CDR2 FQNEAQ (reference sequence). CDR3 in DNA: TGTGCCAGCAGCTTCACCGGGACTGCTTATGGCTACACCTTC. Its translation is CASSFTGTAYGYTF.

This chain connects TRBV7-2 to TRBJ1-6; 8 bases map to TRBD1. V was pared by 3 bases and J by 7 bases, with 2 bases of the junction left unmatched. This CDR3 region has 14 residues. Per the germline V gene, CDR1 is SGHTA and CDR2 is FQGNSA. The CDR3 sequence is CASSFRGRNSPLHF. CDR3 in DNA: TGTGCCAGCAGCTTCAGGGGGCGGAATTCACCCCTCCACTTT.

This clone was found a few times. The rearrangement links TRBV6-5 to TRBJ2-1, with D unresolved. Germline-derived CDR1 and CDR2 are MNHEY and SVGAGI. The CDR3 has 16 amino acids. V was trimmed by 3 bases and J by 0 bases, leaving 12 bases between them. Here the CDR3 DNA reads TGTGCCAGCAGTTATTCTGGCGCGAGCTCCTACAATGAGCAGTTCTTC. This sequence encodes CASSYSGASSYNEQFF.

V is TRBV7-2 and J is TRBJ1-1, with a weak D call TRBD1 (6 bases). The CDR3 is made up of 15 amino acids. V was shortened by 3 bases and J by 2 bases, with 13 bases between the two germline ends. Germline values: CDR1 SGHTA, CDR2 FQGNSA. DNA for the CDR3: TGTGCCAGCAGCTTCGCACAGGGTTTCAACACTGAAGCTTTCTTT. It encodes CASSFAQGFNTEAFF.

The genes are TRBV6-5 and TRBJ2-3; D call uncertain. This CDR3 comprises 12 residues. V lost 6 bases to trimming and J lost 2 bases, with 6 bases between them. The V gene's germline CDR1 is MNHEY and CDR2 SVGAGI. The CDR3 nucleotides are TGTGCCAGCAGCCCCGCCACAGATACGCAGTATTTT. This translates into CASSPATDTQYF.

The V call is TRBV27, the J call TRBJ1-5; 10 nucleotides align to TRBD1. The CDR3 has 14 amino acids. Germline lookup yields CDR1 MNHEY and CDR2 SMNVEV (reference sequence). V was clipped by 7 bases and J by 5 bases; unmatched bases: 5. The CDR3 nucleotides are TGTGCCAGCACAAACGGACAGGGGGATCAGCCCCAGCATTTT. This gives the protein CASTNGQGDQPQHF.

This chain links TRBV5-1 with TRBJ2-3; 7 bases agree with TRBD2. This CDR3 has 15 amino acids. V was pared by 2 bases and J by 3 bases, with 6 bases of the junction left unmatched. The germline V gene encodes CDR1 SGHRS and CDR2 YFSETQ. The CDR3 DNA is TGCGCCAGCAGCTTCTCCGGACTAGTGACAGATACGCAGTATTTT. This translates into CASSFSGLVTDTQYF. Combining the CDR3 with reference TRBV5-1 and TRBJ2-3 gives the whole variable domain KAGVTQTPRYLIKTRGQQVTLSCSPISGHRSVSWYQQTPGQGLQFLFEYFSETQRNKGNFPGRFSGRQFSNSRSEMNVSTLELGDSALYLCASSFSGLVTDTQYFGPGTRLTVL.

The rearrangement joins TRBV7-2 to TRBJ1-2, with 9 bases identical to TRBD1. The length of the CDR3 is 15 residues. J lost 8 bases, V lost 2 bases, and 9 bases had no gene match. Germline CDR1 SGHTA, CDR2 FQGNSA. CDR3 DNA: TGTGCCAGCAGCTTAAAGGGACAGGGATTGGGCGGCTACACCTTC. It codes for CASSLKGQGLGGYTF.

The V gene is TRBV28, the J gene TRBJ1-6; D uncertain. Germline V gives CDR1 MDHEN, CDR2 SYDVKM. CDR3 size: 12 residues. The V end was cut by 2 bases, the J end by 13 bases, with 9 bases between. The CDR3 loop is CASSLPLAPLHF. CDR3 DNA: TGTGCCAGCAGTTTACCGTTGGCCCCCCTCCACTTT.

Turning to this clone: Germline and junction disagree at one end, which may indicate a read error. This rearrangement joins TRBV7-7 to TRBJ2-3, with TRBD2 identical over 9 bases. Germline V lookup: CDR1 SSHAT, CDR2 FNYEAQ (reference sequence). The CDR3 is 15 residues long. CDR3 bases: TGTGCTAGCAGCCCGGGACTAGCTAACACAGATACGCAGTATTTT. This translates into CASSPGLANTDTQYF. The entire variable domain, with the rest obtained from reference TRBV7-7 and TRBJ2-3, is as follows: GAGVSQSPRYKVTKRGQDVTLRCDPISSHATLYWYQQALGQGPEFLTYFNYEAQPDKSGLPSDRFSAERPEGSISTLTIQRTEQRDSAMYRCASSPGLANTDTQYFGPGTRLTVL.

The chain employs TRBV11-1 and TRBJ1-2; D gene unclear. Germline V gives CDR1 SGHAT, CDR2 FQDESV (reference sequence). V dropped 0 bases and J dropped 3 bases, with 5 bases sitting between them. The CDR3 has 13 residues. The CDR3 sequence: CASSLAEDYGYTF. The CDR3, as DNA: TGTGCCAGCAGCTTAGCGGAGGACTATGGCTACACCTTC.

The chain recombines TRBV3-1 (or the pseudogene TRBV3-2) with TRBJ1-2; TRBD1 matches at 11 bases. The V gene's germline CDR1 is LGHDT and CDR2 YNNKEL (reference sequence). Unmatched junction bases numbered 12, after V lost 1 base and J lost 5 bases. This CDR3 is 18 amino acids long. The CDR3 spells CASSQVLGQGEDRYGYTF. The CDR3 nucleotides are TGTGCCAGCAGCCAAGTCCTGGGACAGGGGGAGGATCGGTATGGCTACACCTTC.

CDR3 sequence reads: CASSGQGVDEQFF. The CDR3 nucleotides are TGTGCCAGCAGCGGACAGGGGGTCGATGAGCAGTTCTTC. J is TRBJ2-1 and V is TRBV9; 9 bases align to TRBD1. J was trimmed by 8 bases and V by 3 bases; bases with no gene match: 3. The CDR3 totals 13 residues. From germline, CDR1 is SGDLS and CDR2 YYNGEE.

V usage is TRBV27 and J usage is TRBJ1-5; 8 nucleotides line up with TRBD1. The CDR3 extends over 15 amino acids. Unmatched junction bases numbered 6, after V lost 7 bases and J lost 1 base. Germline CDR1 and CDR2: MNHEY and SMNVEV (reference sequence). The DNA of the CDR3 is TGTGCCAGCACCTGGACAGGGTCGAGCAATCAGCCCCAGCATTTT. Translating gives CASTWTGSSNQPQHF.

This clone was found once. The chain uses TRBV30 and TRBJ1-1; tentative D call: TRBD1 (6 bases). The CDR3 has 15 amino acids. Germline CDR1 and CDR2: GTSNPN and SVGIG (reference sequence). V dropped 1 base and J dropped 6 bases, with 18 bases sitting between them. CDR3 region: CAWSGGPNGFAEAFF. CDR3 in DNA: TGTGCCTGGAGTGGGGGGCCAAACGGCTTCGCTGAAGCTTTCTTT.

The chain joins TRBV19 to TRBJ1-2; 7 bases map to TRBD1. This CDR3 is 14 amino acids long. V shed 3 bases, J shed 4 bases, and the junction held 5 bases outside the gene matches. CDR1 is LNHDA, CDR2 SQIVND, per germline (reference sequence). The CDR3 coding sequence is TGTGCCAGTAGTATCGGGACAGTTTCCTATGGCTACACCTTC. Its protein is CASSIGTVSYGYTF.

This CDR3 reads CASREGTGPATNEKLFF. DNA for the CDR3: TGTGCCAGCAGGGAAGGGACAGGGCCTGCAACTAATGAAAAACTGTTTTTT. The chain links TRBV6-4 to TRBJ1-4; the match to TRBD1 covers 9 bases. This CDR3 has 17 amino acids. Germline CDR1 reads MRHNA; CDR2 reads SNTAGT. The ends lost 6 bases at V and 0 bases at J; junction bases unmatched: 8.

This sequence joins TRBV7-8 and TRBJ1-5, with unresolved D. The CDR3 totals 14 residues. Trimming removed 2 bases from V and 5 bases from J, with 10 bases in between. Germline values: CDR1 SGHVS, CDR2 FQNEAQ. CDR3 DNA: TGTGCCAGCAGCTTAACGGACGGGGATCAGCCCCAGCATTTT. It specifies CASSLTDGDQPQHF. The full variable domain, completed using reference TRBV7-8 and TRBJ1-5, is GAGVSQSPRYKVAKRGQDVALRCDPISGHVSLFWYQQALGQGPEFLTYFQNEAQLDKSGLPSDRFFAERPEGSVSTLKIQRTQQEDSAVYLCASSLTDGDQPQHFGDGTRLSIL.

The chain carries TRBV18 and TRBJ2-3; the match to TRBD1 covers 9 bases. Germline values: CDR1 KGHSH, CDR2 LQKENI. The CDR3 has 15 residues. The V segment lost 4 bases and the J segment 5 bases; nucleotides outside the gene matches: 7. CDR3 region: CASSLNRGQGDTQYF. CDR3 sequence (DNA): TGTGCCAGCTCACTTAACAGGGGGCAGGGAGATACGCAGTATTTT.

This rearrangement joins TRBV6-5 to TRBJ1-2; D remains unclear. Germline CDR1 reads MNHEY; CDR2 reads SVGAGI. CDR3 size: 14 residues. With 11 bases removed from V and 4 bases from J, the gap between germline ends came to 20 bases. In DNA form, the CDR3 reads TGTGCCGCGAAGGGCGACCTGAGTGGCTATGGCTACACCTTC. Its translation is CAAKGDLSGYGYTF.

The chain joins TRBV12-3 or TRBV12-4 to TRBJ1-5; a possible D gene is TRBD1 (5 bases). The CDR3 is made up of 13 amino acids. Between the trimmed V and J ends, which lost 5 bases and 1 base, there was a span of 6 bases. The CDR3 DNA reads as TGTGCCAGCAGTCGACAGAGCAATCAGCCCCAGCATTTT. Its protein product is CASSRQSNQPQHF.

This clone came up a few times. The chain combines TRBV7-9 with TRBJ2-2; TRBD2 is a possible D gene (5 bases). The germline V gene encodes CDR1 SEHNR and CDR2 FQNEAQ (reference sequence). V lost 0 bases to trimming and J lost 1 base, with 15 bases between them. The CDR3 spans 18 residues. CDR3 coding DNA: TGTGCCAGCAGCTTAGCCCTTGTAAGAGGAGGGAACACCGGGGAGCTGTTTTTT. Its protein is CASSLALVRGGNTGELFF. Looking up the rest from reference TRBV7-9 and TRBJ2-2 gives the full variable domain: DTGVSQNPRHKITKRGQNVTFRCDPISEHNRLYWYRQTLGQGPEFLTYFQNEAQLEKSRLLSDRFSAERPKGSFSTLEIQRTEQGDSAMYLCASSLALVRGGNTGELFFGEGSRLTVL.

V usage is TRBV2 and J usage is TRBJ2-1; 10 nucleotides line up with TRBD2. Per the germline V gene, CDR1 is SNHLY and CDR2 is FYNNEI. This CDR3 spans 15 amino acids. Trimming removed 4 bases from V and 4 bases from J; junction bases left unmatched: 4. Here the CDR3 reads CASSVDSGGYNEQFF. The DNA of the CDR3 is TGTGCCAGCAGTGTAGATAGCGGGGGGTACAATGAGCAGTTCTTC.